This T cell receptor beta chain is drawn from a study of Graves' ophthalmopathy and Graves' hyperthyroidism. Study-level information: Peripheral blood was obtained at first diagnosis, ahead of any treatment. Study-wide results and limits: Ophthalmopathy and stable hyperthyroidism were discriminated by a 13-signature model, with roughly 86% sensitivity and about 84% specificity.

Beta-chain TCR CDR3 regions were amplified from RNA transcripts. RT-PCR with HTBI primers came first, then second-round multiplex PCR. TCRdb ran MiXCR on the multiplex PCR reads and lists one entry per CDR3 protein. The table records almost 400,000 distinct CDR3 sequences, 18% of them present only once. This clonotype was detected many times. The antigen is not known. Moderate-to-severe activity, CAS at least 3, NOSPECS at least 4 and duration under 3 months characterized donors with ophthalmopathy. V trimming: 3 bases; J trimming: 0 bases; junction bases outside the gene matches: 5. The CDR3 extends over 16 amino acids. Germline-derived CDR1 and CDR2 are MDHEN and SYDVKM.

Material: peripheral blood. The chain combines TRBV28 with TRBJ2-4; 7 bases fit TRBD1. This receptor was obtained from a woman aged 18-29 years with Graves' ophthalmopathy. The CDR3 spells CASSFAGTVAKNIQYF. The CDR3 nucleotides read TGTGCCAGCAGTTTTGCCGGGACAGTAGCCAAAAACATTCAGTACTTC. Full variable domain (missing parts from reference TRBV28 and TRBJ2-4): DVKVTQSSRYLVKRTGEKVFLECVQDMDHENMFWYRQDPGLGLRLIYFSYDVKMKEKGDIPEGYSVSREKKERFSLILESASTNQTSMYLCASSFAGTVAKNIQYFGAGTRLSVL.